These 21 T cell receptor beta chains were sequenced from one sample in a study of early T cells in non-severe SARS-CoV-2 infection. Each CDR3 protein is one row after TCRdb ran MiXCR on the 5' RACE reads. The sample consists of some 23,000 distinct CDR3 sequences, 5% to 5.5% of them appearing once. Sequencing was performed on whole blood. The source is an adult who was a healthcare worker with PCR-confirmed SARS-CoV-2 infection or an uninfected control (not recorded which).

This clonotype was counted at least ten times. The chain has TRBV20-1 and TRBJ2-1, with D tentatively TRBD2 (6 bases). V lost 0 bases and J 3 bases, leaving 12 bases between the germline ends. Germline lookup yields CDR1 DFQATT and CDR2 SNEGSKA (reference sequence). This CDR3 contains 15 residues. The CDR3 loop is CSARDSGTYYNEQFF. CDR3 nucleotides: TGCAGTGCTAGAGATTCCGGGACTTACTACAATGAGCAGTTCTTC.

This clonotype was seen more than once but under ten times. J is TRBJ1-4 and V is TRBV9, with D uncertain. Germline loops: CDR1 SGDLS, CDR2 YYNGEE. This CDR3 spans 14 amino acids. V lost 0 bases and J 5 bases, leaving 8 bases between the germline ends. CDR3 in amino acids: CASSVDAGNEKLFF. For the CDR3, the DNA is TGTGCCAGCAGCGTAGATGCGGGAAATGAAAAACTGTTTTTT.

V and J are TRBV20-1 and TRBJ2-3, with 7 bases aligning to TRBD2. The CDR3 is 13 amino acids. The germline gives CDR1 DFQATT, CDR2 SNEGSKA (reference sequence). V shed 3 bases, J shed 4 bases, and the junction held 4 bases outside the gene matches. This CDR3 is CSARREPSDTQYF. CDR3 nucleotide sequence: TGCAGTGCTAGGCGGGAGCCCTCAGATACGCAGTATTTT.

The sample holds many counts of this clonotype. V is TRBV4-2 and J is TRBJ2-7; 8 nucleotides agree with TRBD2. Germline V gene lookup returns CDR1 LGHNA and CDR2 YNFKEQ. The CDR3 length is 16 residues. The V gene end was trimmed by 0 bases and the J gene end by 0 bases; junction bases not matched to a gene: 4. CDR3 DNA sequence: TGTGCCAGCAGCCAAGATCAGGCGGGAGGCTCCTACGAGCAGTACTTC. Its protein product is CASSQDQAGGSYEQYF.

In its sample, this clonotype was seen many times. This chain uses TRBV7-2 with TRBJ1-1, with unresolved D. Germline V CDR1 and CDR2: SGHTA, FQGNSA. The germline V and J ends were trimmed by 5 bases and 1 base, with 8 bases remaining between them. This CDR3 has 13 residues. Here the CDR3 reads CASSPTRNTEAFF. In nucleotides, the CDR3 is TGTGCCAGCAGCCCAACAAGGAACACTGAAGCTTTCTTT.

The table lists this clonotype with many counts. CDR3 amino acids: CASSAFGELVDTQYF. CDR3 in DNA: TGTGCCAGCAGCGCCTTCGGGGAGTTGGTTGATACGCAGTATTTT. The chain is built from TRBV7-6 and TRBJ2-3; weak D call: TRBD2 (5 bases). Trimming pared 5 bases from V and 6 bases from J, leaving 18 bases between. CDR1 and CDR2 (germline): SGHVS, FNYEAQ. The CDR3 covers 15 residues.

This clonotype was recorded many times. The CDR3 DNA reads TGCAGTGCTAGTCAGACAGGGGGCCACAATGAGCAGTTCTTC. Protein sequence: CSASQTGGHNEQFF. The chain employs TRBV20-1 and TRBJ2-1, with 10 positions matching TRBD1. The CDR3 runs to 14 residues. With V trimmed by 3 bases and J by 5 bases, 4 bases remained unmatched. CDR1 and CDR2 from the germline V gene are DFQATT and SNEGSKA (reference sequence).

The genes are TRBV25-1 and TRBJ2-3; D is possibly TRBD1 (6 bases). CDR1 is MGHDK and CDR2 is SYGVNS in the germline V gene. Trimming removed 3 bases at V and 0 bases at J, with 16 bases between. This CDR3 comprises 17 residues. DNA for the CDR3: TGTGCCAGCAGTGACCCTGGACAGATACATAGCACAGATACGCAGTATTTT. Protein sequence: CASSDPGQIHSTDTQYF.

This clonotype was seen ten or more times. The chain recombines TRBV7-3 with TRBJ2-6; 7 bases line up with TRBD1. The germline V gene encodes CDR1 SGHTA and CDR2 FQGTGA. V gave up 5 bases and J gave up 0 bases; unmatched junction bases: 7. CDR3 length: 17 amino acids. The CDR3 is CASSDRVTPSGANVLTF. CDR3 DNA sequence: TGTGCCAGCAGCGACAGGGTAACCCCCTCTGGGGCCAACGTCCTGACTTTC.

In this sample, this clonotype turned up many times. The rearrangement joins TRBV20-1 to TRBJ2-7, with 11 bases matching TRBD2. V shed 4 bases and J 0 bases; nucleotides not matched to a gene: 17. This CDR3 contains 19 residues. The germline CDR1 and CDR2 sequences are DFQATT and SNEGSKA (reference sequence). CDR3 sequence (DNA): TGCAGTGCTATCTCCGGGACTAGCGGTCCAGGAACCAGCTCCTACGAGCAGTACTTC. The encoded protein is CSAISGTSGPGTSSYEQYF.

This clonotype was counted at least ten times. The chain recombines TRBV11-3 with TRBJ2-1; D is unclear. The CDR3 runs to 14 residues. The V end was cut by 1 base, the J end by 5 bases, with 9 bases between. Germline V gene lookup returns CDR1 SGHNT and CDR2 YENEEA. This CDR3 reads CASSLAVSHNEQFF. The DNA for the CDR3 is TGTGCCAGCAGCTTAGCGGTCAGCCACAATGAGCAGTTCTTC.

This clonotype was found many times. This chain joins TRBV6-5 and TRBJ1-5, with 9 positions matching TRBD1. Unmatched junction bases numbered 9, after V lost 6 bases and J lost 3 bases. The CDR3 has 16 residues. CDR1 MNHEY and CDR2 SVGAGI come from the germline V gene. CDR3 nucleotide sequence: TGTGCCAGCAGCCCCCAGGACAGGGGTGTCAATCAGCCCCAGCATTTT. Its translation: CASSPQDRGVNQPQHF.

This clonotype was observed at least ten times. V usage is TRBV15 and J usage is TRBJ2-2; 7 bases match TRBD2. With 4 bases clipped from V and 2 bases from J, the junction kept 4 bases outside the gene matches. CDR1 and CDR2 (germline): LNHNV, YYDKDF (reference sequence). There are 15 residues in the CDR3. The CDR3 sequence is CATSTSGDNTGELFF. DNA of the CDR3: TGTGCCACCAGCACGAGCGGGGATAACACCGGGGAGCTGTTTTTT.

This clonotype was detected only a few times. The J gene is TRBJ2-6, the V gene TRBV19; no reliable D call. The germline gives CDR1 LNHDA, CDR2 SQIVND (reference sequence). This CDR3 has 15 residues. Trimming cost V 2 bases and J 2 bases, with 7 bases left between them. The chain's CDR3 is CASSITNTGANVLTF. The CDR3 DNA reads as TGTGCCAGTAGTATAACAAATACTGGGGCCAACGTCCTGACTTTC.

In its sample, this clonotype was seen a few times. The gene calls are TRBV2 and TRBJ2-5; D possibly corresponds to TRBD1 (6 bases). This CDR3 has 13 residues. Trimming took 7 bases from V and 2 from J, leaving 11 bases between them. Germline lookup yields CDR1 SNHLY and CDR2 FYNNEI. CDR3 loop: CASTRGRQETQYF. The DNA of the CDR3 is TGTGCCAGCACCAGGGGACGGCAAGAGACCCAGTACTTC.

This clonotype was seen only a few times. This chain connects TRBV29-1 to TRBJ2-2; D call uncertain. The V and J ends lost 3 bases and 1 base respectively, with 9 bases between them. Per the germline V gene, CDR1 is SQVTM and CDR2 is ANQGSEA. The CDR3 totals 14 residues. CDR3: CSVELPQNTGELFF. CDR3 nucleotides: TGCAGCGTTGAGCTCCCACAGAACACCGGGGAGCTGTTTTTT.

This clonotype was detected ten times or more. J is TRBJ2-3 and V is TRBV7-8; D is perhaps TRBD1 or TRBD2 (6 bases each). Trimming removed 4 bases from V and 3 bases from J, with 14 bases in between. CDR3 size: 15 residues. Germline V lookup: CDR1 SGHVS, CDR2 FQNEAQ. For the CDR3, the DNA is TGTGCCAGCAGCTCCGAAGGGGGGTGGACAGATACGCAGTATTTT. It is translated as CASSSEGGWTDTQYF.

In this sample, this clonotype turned up many times. CDR3: CATSSLQGSGANVLTF. CDR3 bases: TGTGCCACCAGCAGCCTACAGGGGTCTGGGGCCAACGTCCTGACTTTC. The chain joins TRBV15 to TRBJ2-6; TRBD1 matches 7 bases. CDR1 and CDR2 (germline): LNHNV, YYDKDF (reference sequence). The CDR3 loop spans 16 amino acids. V dropped 3 bases and J dropped 1; count of bases not matched to a gene: 3.

This clonotype was detected many times. The CDR3 spells CASSLGLHEQYV. The CDR3, as DNA: TGTGCCAGCAGCTTAGGCCTACACGAGCAGTACGTC. This chain uses TRBV7-8 with TRBJ2-7; no reliable D call. This CDR3 comprises 12 residues. V lost 1 base, J lost 5 bases, and 6 bases lay in between. CDR1 is SGHVS and CDR2 is FQNEAQ in the germline V gene.

This clonotype was recorded at least ten times. V usage is TRBV7-6 and J usage is TRBJ2-5; tentative D call: TRBD2 (8 bases). V was clipped by 4 bases and J by 5 bases, with 17 bases between them. The CDR3 runs to 15 residues. Looked up from germline, CDR1 is SGHVS and CDR2 is FNYEAQ. Written as DNA, the CDR3 is TGTGCCAGCAGCTCTCGGGAGGGGGCGGCTGAGACCCAGTACTTC. This encodes CASSSREGAAETQYF.

This clonotype was counted ten times or more. The chain is built from TRBV20-1 and TRBJ2-7; no definite D call. Per the germline V gene, CDR1 is DFQATT and CDR2 is SNEGSKA (reference sequence). The CDR3 is 16 residues long. Trimming stripped 0 bases from V and 4 bases from J, with 19 bases between. Written as DNA, the CDR3 is TGCAGTGCTAGAGATCCAGGCCTGGTCGGGCCTTACGAGCAGTACTTC. Translating it yields CSARDPGLVGPYEQYF.